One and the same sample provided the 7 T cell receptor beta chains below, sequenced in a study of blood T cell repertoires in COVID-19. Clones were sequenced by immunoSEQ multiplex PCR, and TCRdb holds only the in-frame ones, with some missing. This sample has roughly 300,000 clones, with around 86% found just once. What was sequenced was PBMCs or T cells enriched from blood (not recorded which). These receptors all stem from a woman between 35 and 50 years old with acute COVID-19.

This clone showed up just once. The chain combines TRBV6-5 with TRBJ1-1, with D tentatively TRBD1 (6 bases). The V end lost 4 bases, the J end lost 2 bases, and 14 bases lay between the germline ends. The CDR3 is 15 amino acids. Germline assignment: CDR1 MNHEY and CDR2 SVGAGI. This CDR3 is CASSLQGQLNTEAFF. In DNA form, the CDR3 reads TGTGCCAGCAGTTTACAGGGTCAGTTAAACACTGAAGCTTTCTTT.

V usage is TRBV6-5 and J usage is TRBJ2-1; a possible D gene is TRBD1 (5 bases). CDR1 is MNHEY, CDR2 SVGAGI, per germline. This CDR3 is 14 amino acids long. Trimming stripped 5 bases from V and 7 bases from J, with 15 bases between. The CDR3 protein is CASSTSRVGNEQFF. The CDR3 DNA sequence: TGTGCCAGCAGTACCTCCAGGGTGGGGAATGAGCAGTTCTTC.

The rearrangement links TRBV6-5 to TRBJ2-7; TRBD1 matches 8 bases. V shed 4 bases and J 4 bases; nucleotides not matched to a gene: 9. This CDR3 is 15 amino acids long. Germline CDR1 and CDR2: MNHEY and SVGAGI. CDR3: CASSWMAGQVYEQYF. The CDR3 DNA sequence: TGTGCCAGCAGTTGGATGGCGGGACAGGTATACGAGCAGTACTTC.

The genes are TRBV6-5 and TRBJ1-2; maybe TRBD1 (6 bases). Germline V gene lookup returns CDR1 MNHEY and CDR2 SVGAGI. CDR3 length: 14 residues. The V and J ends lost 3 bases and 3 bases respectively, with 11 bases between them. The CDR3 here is CASSYKQGYYGYTF. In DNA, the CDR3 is TGTGCCAGCAGTTATAAACAGGGATACTATGGCTACACCTTC.

The CDR3, as DNA: TGTGCCAGCAGCTTGGGCGGGCTAGCGGAGGATGAGCAGTTCTTC. Translation: CASSLGGLAEDEQFF. The rearrangement links TRBV5-4 to TRBJ2-1, with 7 bases that match TRBD2. The CDR3 loop spans 15 amino acids. Per germline, CDR1 SGHNT and CDR2 YYREEE (reference sequence). Trimming at V came to 0 bases and at J to 8 bases, leaving 8 bases not matched to a gene.

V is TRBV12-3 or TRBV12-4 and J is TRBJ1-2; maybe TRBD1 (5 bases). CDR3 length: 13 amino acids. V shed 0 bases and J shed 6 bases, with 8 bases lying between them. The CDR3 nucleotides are TGTGCCAGCAGTTTAGCGGGAGGGGATGGCTACACCTTC. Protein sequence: CASSLAGGDGYTF.

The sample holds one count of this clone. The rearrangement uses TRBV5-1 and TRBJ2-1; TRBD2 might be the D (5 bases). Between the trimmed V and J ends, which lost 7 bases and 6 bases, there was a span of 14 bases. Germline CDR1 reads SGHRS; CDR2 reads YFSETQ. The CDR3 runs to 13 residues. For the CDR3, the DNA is TGCGCCAGCTGTCGGGGTGAGTGCAATGAGCAGTTCTTC. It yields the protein CASCRGECNEQFF.